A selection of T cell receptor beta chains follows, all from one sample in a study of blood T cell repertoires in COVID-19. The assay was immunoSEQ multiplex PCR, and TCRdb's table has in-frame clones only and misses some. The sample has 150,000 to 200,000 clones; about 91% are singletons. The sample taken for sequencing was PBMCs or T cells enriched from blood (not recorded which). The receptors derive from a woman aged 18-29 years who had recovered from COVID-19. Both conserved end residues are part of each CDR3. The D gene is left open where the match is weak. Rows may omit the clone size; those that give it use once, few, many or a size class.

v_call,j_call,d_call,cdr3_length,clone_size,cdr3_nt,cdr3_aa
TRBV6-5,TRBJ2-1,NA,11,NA,TGTGCCAGCTTGGGCTTTAATGAGCAGTTCTTC,CASLGFNEQFF
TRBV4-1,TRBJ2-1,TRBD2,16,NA,TGCGCCAGCAGCCAAGATTCTAGCGGCTACTACAATGAGCAGTTCTTC,CASSQDSSGYYNEQFF
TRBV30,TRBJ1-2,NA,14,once,TGTGCCTGGAGTGTACCCGGGCAGACAGATGGCTACACCTTC,CAWSVPGQTDGYTF
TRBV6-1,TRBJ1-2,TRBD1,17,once,TGTGCCAGCAGTGAGACTCAAACAGGGGGGGCCTACTATGGCTACACCTTC,CASSETQTGGAYYGYTF
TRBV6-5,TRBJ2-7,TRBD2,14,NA,TGTGCCAGCAGTCGCGGACTAGCGGGAGAAGAGCAGTACTTC,CASSRGLAGEEQYF
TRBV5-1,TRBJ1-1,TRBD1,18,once,TGCGCCAGCAGCCCGCCCCGACAGGGACGGAGGATGAACACTGAAGCTTTCTTT,CASSPPRQGRRMNTEAFF
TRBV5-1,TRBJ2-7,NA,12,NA,TGCGCCAGCAGCTACAGTAACTACGAGCAGTACTTC,CASSYSNYEQYF
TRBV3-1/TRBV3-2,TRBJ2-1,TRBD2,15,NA,TGTGCCAGCAGCAGACTAGCGGGAGTTCTCAATGAGCAGTTCTTC,CASSRLAGVLNEQFF
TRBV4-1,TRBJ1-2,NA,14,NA,TGCGCCAGCAGCCAAGAGGGCAGAAACTATGGCTACACCTTC,CASSQEGRNYGYTF
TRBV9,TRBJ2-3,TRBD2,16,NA,TGTGCCAGCAGCCGGGGACTAGCGGGATCCCCAGATACGCAGTATTTT,CASSRGLAGSPDTQYF
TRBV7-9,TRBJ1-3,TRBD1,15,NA,TGTGCCAGCAGCTTGACGACAGGGGCTGGAAACACCATATATTTT,CASSLTTGAGNTIYF
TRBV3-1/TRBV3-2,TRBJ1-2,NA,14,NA,TGTGCCAGCAGCCAAGAGTCGTGGGGCCGGGGCTACACCTTC,CASSQESWGRGYTF
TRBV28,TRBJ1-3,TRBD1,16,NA,TGTGCCAGCAGTTTATTACCCAGGGGGCCACGAAACACCATATATTTT,CASSLLPRGPRNTIYF
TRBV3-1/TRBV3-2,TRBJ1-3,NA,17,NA,TGTGCCAGCAGCCTCCCGCCTGTACACAACTCTGGAAACACCATATATTTT,CASSLPPVHNSGNTIYF
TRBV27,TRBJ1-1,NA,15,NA,TGTGCCAGCAGTTTATCGTGGGGCGGGAACACTGAAGCTTTCTTT,CASSLSWGGNTEAFF
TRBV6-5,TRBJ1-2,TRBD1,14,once,TGTGCCACCACATTTAAGGGGGCGGTCTATGGCTACACCTTC,CATTFKGAVYGYTF
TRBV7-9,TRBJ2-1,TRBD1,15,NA,TGTGCCACGCCCCCCGGGACAGGGGATTACGGGGAGCAGTTCTTC,CATPPGTGDYGEQFF
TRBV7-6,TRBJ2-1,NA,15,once,TGTGCCAGCAGCCCAAAGGGGGAAGGACACAATGAGCAGTTCTTC,CASSPKGEGHNEQFF
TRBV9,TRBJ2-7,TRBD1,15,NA,TGTGCCAGCAGCGCGAGTCCCGGGACAGGTAACGAGCAGTACTTC,CASSASPGTGNEQYF
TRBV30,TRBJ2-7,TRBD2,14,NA,TGTGCCTGGGACCCGGGGAGGGTGAGCTACGAGCAGTACTTC,CAWDPGRVSYEQYF
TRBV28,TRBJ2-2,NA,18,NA,TGTGCCAGCAGTTCGCAAATCCTGGACACCATGAACACCGGGGAGCTGTTTTTT,CASSSQILDTMNTGELFF
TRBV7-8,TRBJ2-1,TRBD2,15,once,TGTGCCAGCAGCTTACCTAGCGGGAGGGACAATGAGCAGTTCTTC,CASSLPSGRDNEQFF
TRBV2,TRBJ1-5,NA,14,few,TGTGCCAGCAAGGAGGGCTTGAGCAATCAGCCCCAGCATTTT,CASKEGLSNQPQHF
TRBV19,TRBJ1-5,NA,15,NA,TGTGCCAGTAGTAACAAACAGGGACGAGTTCAGCCCCAGCATTTT,CASSNKQGRVQPQHF
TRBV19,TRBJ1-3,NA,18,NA,TGTGCCAGCGGACAGAGGGGTTCTAACTTCCTCTCTGGAAACACCATATATTTT,CASGQRGSNFLSGNTIYF
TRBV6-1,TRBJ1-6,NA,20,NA,TGTGCCAGCAGTGAAGACCTGACAGTAGTCTGGGGTGGCTATAATTCACCCCTCCACTTT,CASSEDLTVVWGGYNSPLHF
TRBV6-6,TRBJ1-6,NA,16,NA,TGTGCCAGCAGTTACAGGGGTGGCGCCTATAATTCACCCCTCCACTTT,CASSYRGGAYNSPLHF
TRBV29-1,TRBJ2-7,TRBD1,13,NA,TGCAGCGTTCAGACAGGGGATGGTTCCGAGCAGTACTTC,CSVQTGDGSEQYF
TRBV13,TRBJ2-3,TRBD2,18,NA,TGTGCCAGCAGTGAGGGGCGTAGCGGGAGAGGTCAAACAGATACGCAGTATTTT,CASSEGRSGRGQTDTQYF
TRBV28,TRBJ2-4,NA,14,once,TGTGCCAGCAGTACCACAGGGCGACGGGCCATTCAGTACTTC,CASSTTGRRAIQYF